This T cell receptor (beta chain) was captured in a study of human CD8 memory T cell subsets. UMI-labeled 5' RACE was the method by which TCR beta libraries were made. TCRdb re-called the 5' RACE reads and shows each CDR3 protein once, DNA omitted. This sample's table has more than 10,000 distinct CDR3 sequences. Memory CD8+ T cells of the stem-like type (TSTEM) were CCR7+ PD-1- TIGIT-. The study, taken as a whole, reports: This study determined the sequences of T cell receptor beta chains and of no other chains. Stem-like memory T cell repertoires barely overlapped those of precursor exhausted T cells.

In germline, CDR1 is MDHEN, CDR2 SYDVKM. The CDR3 totals 15 residues. Comments on this clonotype: Its antigen is still unknown.

The TCR originated in a human donor in good health. The sample consisted of CD8+ stem-like memory T cells (TSCM and TCM) sorted from PBMCs. The subset: stem-like memory CD8 T cells (TSTEM), CCR7+ PD-1- TIGIT-. J is TRBJ2-1 and V is TRBV28; TCRdb outputs TRBD2, but without DNA this stays unchecked. This chain's CDR3 is CASSPGLAAYNEQFF.